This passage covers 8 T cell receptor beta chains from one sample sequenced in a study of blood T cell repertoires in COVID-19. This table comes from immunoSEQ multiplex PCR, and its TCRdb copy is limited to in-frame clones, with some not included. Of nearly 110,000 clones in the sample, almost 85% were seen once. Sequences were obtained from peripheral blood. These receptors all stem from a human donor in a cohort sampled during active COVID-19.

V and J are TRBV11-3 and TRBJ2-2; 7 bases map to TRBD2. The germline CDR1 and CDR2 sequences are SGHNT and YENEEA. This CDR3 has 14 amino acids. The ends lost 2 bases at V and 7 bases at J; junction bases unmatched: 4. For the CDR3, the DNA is TGTGCCAGCAGCTTACAATCTAGCGGCGGGGAGCTGTTTTTT. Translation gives CASSLQSSGGELFF.

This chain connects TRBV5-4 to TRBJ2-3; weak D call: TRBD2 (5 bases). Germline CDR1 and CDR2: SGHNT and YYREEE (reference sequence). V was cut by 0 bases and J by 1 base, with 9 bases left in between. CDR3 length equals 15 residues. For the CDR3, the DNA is TGTGCCAGCAGCTTGGGGGCTAGCCGCACAGATACGCAGTATTTT. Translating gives CASSLGASRTDTQYF. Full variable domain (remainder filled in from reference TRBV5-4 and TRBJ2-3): ETGVTQSPTHLIKTRGQQVTLRCSSQSGHNTVSWYQQALGQGPQFIFQYYREEENGRGNFPPRFSGLQFPNYSSELNVNALELDDSALYLCASSLGASRTDTQYFGPGTRLTVL.

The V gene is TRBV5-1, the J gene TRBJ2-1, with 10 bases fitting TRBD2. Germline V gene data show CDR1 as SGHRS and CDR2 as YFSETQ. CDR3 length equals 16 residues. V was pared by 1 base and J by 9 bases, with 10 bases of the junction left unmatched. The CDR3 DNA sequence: TGCGCCAGCAGCTTGCAGGGGACTAGCGCTTCGGGTGAGCAGTTCTTC. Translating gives CASSLQGTSASGEQFF.

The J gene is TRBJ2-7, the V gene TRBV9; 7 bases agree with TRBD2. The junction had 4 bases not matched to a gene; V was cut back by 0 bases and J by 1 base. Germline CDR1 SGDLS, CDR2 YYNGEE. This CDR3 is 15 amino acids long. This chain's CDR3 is CASSVDSGSSYEQYF. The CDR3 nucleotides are TGTGCCAGCAGCGTAGATAGCGGGTCTTCCTACGAGCAGTACTTC.

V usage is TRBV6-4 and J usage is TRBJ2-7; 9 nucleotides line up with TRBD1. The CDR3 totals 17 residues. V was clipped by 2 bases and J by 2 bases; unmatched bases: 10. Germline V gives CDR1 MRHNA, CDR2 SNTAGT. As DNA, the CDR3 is TGTGCCAGCAGTGACCCCCGTATGACAGGGGGTGCCTACGAGCAGTACGTC. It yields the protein CASSDPRMTGGAYEQYV.

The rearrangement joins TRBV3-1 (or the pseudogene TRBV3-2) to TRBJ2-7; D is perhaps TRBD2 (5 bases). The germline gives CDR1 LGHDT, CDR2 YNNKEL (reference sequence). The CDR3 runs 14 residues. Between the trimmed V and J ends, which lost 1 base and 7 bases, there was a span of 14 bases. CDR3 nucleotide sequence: TGTGCCAGCAGCCAAGTCAGGTCCTCGGGGGAGCAGTACTTC. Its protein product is CASSQVRSSGEQYF.

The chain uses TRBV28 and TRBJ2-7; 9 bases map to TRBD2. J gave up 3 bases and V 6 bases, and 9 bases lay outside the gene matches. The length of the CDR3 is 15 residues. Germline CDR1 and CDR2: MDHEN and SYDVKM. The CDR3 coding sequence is TGTGCCAGCAGCAGTAGCGGGAGCTTTTACTACGAGCAGTACTTC. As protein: CASSSSGSFYYEQYF.

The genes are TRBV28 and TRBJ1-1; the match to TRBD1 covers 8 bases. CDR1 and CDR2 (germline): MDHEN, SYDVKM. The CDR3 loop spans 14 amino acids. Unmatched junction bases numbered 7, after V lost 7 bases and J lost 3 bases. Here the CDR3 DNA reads TGTGCCAGCACTACAGGGGGGGAGTACACTGAAGCTTTCTTT. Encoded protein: CASTTGGEYTEAFF. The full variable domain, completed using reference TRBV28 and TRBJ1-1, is DVKVTQSSRYLVKRTGEKVFLECVQDMDHENMFWYRQDPGLGLRLIYFSYDVKMKEKGDIPEGYSVSREKKERFSLILESASTNQTSMYLCASTTGGEYTEAFFGQGTRLTVV.